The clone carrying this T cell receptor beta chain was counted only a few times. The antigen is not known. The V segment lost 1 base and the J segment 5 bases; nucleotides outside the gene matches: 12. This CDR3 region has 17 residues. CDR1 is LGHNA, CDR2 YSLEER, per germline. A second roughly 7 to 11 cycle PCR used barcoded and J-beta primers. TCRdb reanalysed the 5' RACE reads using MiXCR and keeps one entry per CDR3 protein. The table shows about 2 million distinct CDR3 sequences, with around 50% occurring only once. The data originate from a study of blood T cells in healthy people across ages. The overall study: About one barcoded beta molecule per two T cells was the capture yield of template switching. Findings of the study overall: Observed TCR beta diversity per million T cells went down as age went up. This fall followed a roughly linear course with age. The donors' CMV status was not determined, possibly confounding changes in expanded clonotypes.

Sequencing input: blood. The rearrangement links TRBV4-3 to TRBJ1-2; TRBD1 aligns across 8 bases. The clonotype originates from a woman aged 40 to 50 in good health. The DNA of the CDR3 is TGCGCCAGCAGCCAAGTCCTATCGACAGGGGATTTTTATGGCTACACCTTC. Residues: CASSQVLSTGDFYGYTF.